This T cell receptor beta chain appears in the sequencing data of a study of T cell changes during pregnancy in multiple sclerosis. Assay: immunoSEQ multiplex PCR; the TCRdb copy retains only in-frame clones and omits some. The profile shows 40,000 to 45,000 clones, about 85% of them singletons. This clonotype originated in a female donor with multiple sclerosis, enrolled in a pregnancy study. Sequencing was performed on CD4+ T cells from peripheral blood mononuclear cells, taken after pregnancy.

CDR3 sequence reads: CASTGTGVYSPLHF. The CDR3 DNA is TGTGCCAGCACCGGGACAGGGGTATACTCACCCCTCCACTTT. V gene TRBV28 combines with J gene TRBJ1-6, with 10 positions matching TRBD1. The V gene end was trimmed by 7 bases and the J gene end by 10 bases; junction bases not matched to a gene: 7. Germline CDR1 MDHEN, CDR2 SYDVKM. The CDR3 length is 14 residues. The entire variable domain, with the rest obtained from reference TRBV28 and TRBJ1-6, is as follows: DVKVTQSSRYLVKRTGEKVFLECVQDMDHENMFWYRQDPGLGLRLIYFSYDVKMKEKGDIPEGYSVSREKKERFSLILESASTNQTSMYLCASTGTGVYSPLHFGNGTRLTVT.